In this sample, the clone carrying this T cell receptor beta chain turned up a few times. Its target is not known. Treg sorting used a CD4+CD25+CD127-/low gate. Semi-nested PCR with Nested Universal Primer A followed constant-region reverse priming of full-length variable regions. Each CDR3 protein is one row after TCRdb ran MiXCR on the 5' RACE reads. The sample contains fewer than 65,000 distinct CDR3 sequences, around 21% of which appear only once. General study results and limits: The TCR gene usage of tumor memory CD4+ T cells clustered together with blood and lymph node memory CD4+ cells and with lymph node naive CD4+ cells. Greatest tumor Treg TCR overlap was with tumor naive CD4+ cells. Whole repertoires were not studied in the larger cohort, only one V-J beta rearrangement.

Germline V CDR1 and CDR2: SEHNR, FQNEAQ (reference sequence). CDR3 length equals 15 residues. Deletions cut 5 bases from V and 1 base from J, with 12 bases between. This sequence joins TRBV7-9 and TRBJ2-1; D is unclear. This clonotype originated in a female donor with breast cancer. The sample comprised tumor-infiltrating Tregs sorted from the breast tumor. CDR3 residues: CASSPGRRSYNEQFF. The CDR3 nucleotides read TGTGCCAGCAGCCCCGGACGCCGTTCCTACAATGAGCAGTTCTTC.